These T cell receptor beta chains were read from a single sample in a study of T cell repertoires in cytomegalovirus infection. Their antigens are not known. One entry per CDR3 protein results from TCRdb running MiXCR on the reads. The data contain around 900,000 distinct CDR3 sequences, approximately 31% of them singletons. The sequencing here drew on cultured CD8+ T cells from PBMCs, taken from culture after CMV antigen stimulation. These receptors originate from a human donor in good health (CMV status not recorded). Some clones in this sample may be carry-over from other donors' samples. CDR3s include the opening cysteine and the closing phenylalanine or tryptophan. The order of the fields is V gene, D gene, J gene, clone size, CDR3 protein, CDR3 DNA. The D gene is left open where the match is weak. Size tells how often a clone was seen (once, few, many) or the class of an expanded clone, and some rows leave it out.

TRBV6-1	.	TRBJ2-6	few	CASSETGSGANVLTF	TGTGCCAGCAGTGAAACTGGCTCTGGGGCCAACGTCCTGACTTTC
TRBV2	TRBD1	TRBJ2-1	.	CASSAGTGTHNEQFF	TGTGCCAGCAGCGCCGGGACAGGGACCCACAATGAGCAGTTCTTC
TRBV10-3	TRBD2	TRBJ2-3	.	CAISDRLAGIDTQYF	TGTGCCATCAGTGATAGACTAGCGGGTATAGATACGCAGTATTTT
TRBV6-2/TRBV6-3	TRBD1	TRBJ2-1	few	CASSYLRTGKDYNEQFF	TGTGCCAGCAGTTACCTCAGGACAGGGAAAGACTACAATGAGCAGTTCTTC
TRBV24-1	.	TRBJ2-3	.	CATSDRAVSDTQYF	TGTGCCACCAGTGATCGGGCGGTGTCAGATACGCAGTATTTT
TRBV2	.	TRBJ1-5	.	CASSPPRRRYQPQHF	TGTGCCAGCAGTCCTCCCCGGCGAAGATACCAGCCCCAGCATTTT
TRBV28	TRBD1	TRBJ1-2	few	CASSSGGDGYTF	TGTGCCAGCAGCTCAGGGGGTGATGGCTACACCTTC
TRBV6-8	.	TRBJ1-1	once	CASSQWTEGEDTEAFF	TGTGCCAGCAGCCAGTGGACGGAGGGCGAGGACACTGAAGCTTTCTTT
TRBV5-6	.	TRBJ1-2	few	CASSLRETNYGYTF	TGTGCCAGCAGCTTGCGGGAAACTAACTATGGCTACACCTTC
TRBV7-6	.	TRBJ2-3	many	CASSLDLGNTQYF	TGTGCCAGCAGCTTAGACCTTGGGAATACGCAGTATTTT
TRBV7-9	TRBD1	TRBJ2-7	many	CASSLGNRGREQYF	TGTGCCAGCAGCTTAGGTAACAGGGGGCGCGAGCAGTACTTC
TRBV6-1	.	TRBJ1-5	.	CASSEGVIGRGGQPQHF	TGTGCCAGCAGTGAAGGGGTCATAGGTCGTGGGGGACAGCCCCAGCATTTT
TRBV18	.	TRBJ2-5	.	CASSPTMLDPQLQETQYF	TGTGCCAGCTCACCTACGATGTTGGACCCTCAGCTCCAAGAGACCCAGTACTTC
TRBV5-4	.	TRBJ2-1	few	CASGGTVYNEQFF	TGTGCCAGCGGAGGGACTGTTTACAATGAGCAGTTCTTC
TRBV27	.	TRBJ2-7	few	CASSFGRSSEQYF	TGTGCCAGCAGTTTCGGCAGAAGCTCCGAGCAGTACTTC
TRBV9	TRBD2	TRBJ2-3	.	CASSVATALAGDGDTQYF	TGTGCCAGCAGCGTAGCTACAGCGCTAGCGGGGGATGGAGATACGCAGTATTTT
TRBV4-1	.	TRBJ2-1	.	CASSQGFDGYNEQFF	TGCGCCAGCAGCCAAGGGTTTGACGGATACAATGAGCAGTTCTTC
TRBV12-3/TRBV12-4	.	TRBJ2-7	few	CASSRTGEEYEQYF	TGTGCCAGCAGTCGGACCGGCGAGGAGTACGAGCAGTACTTC
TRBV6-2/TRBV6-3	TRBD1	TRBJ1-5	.	CASSYSGQGSNQPQHF	TGTGCCAGCAGTTACTCGGGACAGGGTAGCAATCAGCCCCAGCATTTT
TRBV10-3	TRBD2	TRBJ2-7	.	CATSEGGRYEQYF	TGTGCCACTTCCGAGGGAGGGAGATACGAGCAGTACTTC
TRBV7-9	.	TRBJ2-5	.	CASSPGKEAGAETQYF	TGTGCCAGCAGCCCCGGGAAGGAGGCTGGGGCAGAGACCCAGTACTTC
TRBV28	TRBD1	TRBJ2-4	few	CASSLATGRNIQYF	TGTGCCAGCAGTTTAGCGACAGGGCGAAACATTCAGTACTTC
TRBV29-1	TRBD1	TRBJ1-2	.	CSVEDRGNGYTF	TGCAGCGTTGAGGACAGGGGAAATGGCTACACCTTC
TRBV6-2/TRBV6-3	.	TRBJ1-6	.	CASRDDSPYNSPLHF	TGTGCCAGTCGGGATGACAGTCCCTATAATTCACCCCTCCACTTT
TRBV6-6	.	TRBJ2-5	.	CATTPAMGQETQYF	TGTGCCACCACGCCGGCGATGGGGCAAGAGACCCAGTACTTC
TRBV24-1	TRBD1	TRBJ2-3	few	CATSAHTGGWDTDTQYF	TGTGCCACCAGTGCCCACACAGGGGGCTGGGACACAGATACGCAGTATTTT
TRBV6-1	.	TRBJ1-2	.	CASSEGWGYTF	TGTGCCAGCAGTGAAGGATGGGGCTACACCTTC
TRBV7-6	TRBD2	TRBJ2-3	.	CASSSRTSGGPDTQYF	TGTGCCAGCAGCTCTAGGACTAGCGGGGGGCCGGATACGCAGTATTTT
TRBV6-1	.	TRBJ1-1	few	CASGGGGTEAFF	TGTGCCAGTGGAGGAGGTGGGACTGAAGCTTTCTTT
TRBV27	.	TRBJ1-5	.	CASSPDRGPQHF	TGTGCCAGCAGTCCCGACAGAGGGCCCCAGCATTTT
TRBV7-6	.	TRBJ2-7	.	CASSNGDYEQYF	TGTGCCAGCAGCAATGGGGATTACGAGCAGTACTTC
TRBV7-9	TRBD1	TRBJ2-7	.	CASSTTGWAPYEQYF	TGTGCCAGCAGCACGACAGGGTGGGCCCCCTACGAGCAGTACTTC
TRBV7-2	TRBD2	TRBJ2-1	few	CASSSLSGGGDEQFF	TGTGCCAGCAGCTCACTTAGCGGGGGGGGGGATGAGCAGTTCTTC
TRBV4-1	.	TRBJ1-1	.	CASSLNDGGHTEAFF	TGCGCCAGCAGCCTGAACGACGGGGGGCATACTGAAGCTTTCTTT
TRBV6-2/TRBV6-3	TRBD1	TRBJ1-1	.	CASVLAGQVGTEAFF	TGTGCCAGCGTACTAGCCGGACAGGTTGGGACTGAAGCTTTCTTT
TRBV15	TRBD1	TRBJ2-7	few	CATSRDRAPGTGSYEQYF	TGTGCCACCAGCAGAGATAGGGCGCCCGGGACAGGGTCCTACGAGCAGTACTTC
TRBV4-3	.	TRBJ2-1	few	CASSREADNEQFF	TGCGCCAGCAGCCGAGAGGCAGACAATGAGCAGTTCTTC
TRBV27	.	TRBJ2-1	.	CASSSGRTIYNEQFF	TGTGCCAGCAGTTCGGGACGGACGATCTACAATGAGCAGTTCTTC
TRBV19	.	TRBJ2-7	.	CASSITGRTYEQYF	TGTGCCAGTAGTATCACCGGCAGAACCTACGAGCAGTACTTC
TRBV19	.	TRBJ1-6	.	CASSIDTNTVSSPLHF	TGTGCCAGTAGTATAGATACTAACACGGTGTCTTCACCCCTCCACTTT
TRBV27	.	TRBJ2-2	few	CASSLSDPRPGELFF	TGTGCCAGCAGTTTATCTGACCCGCGCCCCGGGGAGCTGTTTTTT
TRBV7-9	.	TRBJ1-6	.	CASSDRGDPLHF	TGTGCCAGCAGCGATCGCGGGGATCCCCTCCACTTT